This is a list of T cell receptor beta chains from one sample in a study of blood T cell repertoires in COVID-19. Profiling relied on immunoSEQ multiplex PCR, and the TCRdb table lists in-frame clones only, not all of them. This sample yields 150,000 to 200,000 clones, of which 83% are seen a single time; approximately 4% belongs to the top ten. Sequences were obtained from PBMCs or T cells enriched from blood (not recorded which). Every receptor here comes from a woman aged 45-60 years in a cohort exposed to, infected with or recovered from COVID-19 (not recorded which). The CDR3 runs from the conserved cysteine through the conserved F or W. Fields, in order: D gene, clone size, J gene, V gene, CDR3 DNA, CDR3 protein. D genes are given only for firm matches. Clone size appears in some rows only: once, few, many, or a class for an expanded clone.

.	.	TRBJ2-5	TRBV7-2	TGTGCCAGCAGCTTTTTAGCGGAAGAGACCCAGTACTTC	CASSFLAEETQYF
.	.	TRBJ1-2	TRBV7-2	TGTGCCAGCAGCCCCGGGAGGGGAGATGGCTACACCTTC	CASSPGRGDGYTF
.	.	TRBJ2-4	TRBV19	TGTGCCAGTCCCGGAGGTAGGGACATTCAGTACTTC	CASPGGRDIQYF
TRBD1	.	TRBJ2-2	TRBV5-4	TGTGCCAGCAGCTGGACGACAGGGAGCGCCGGGGAGCTGTTTTTT	CASSWTTGSAGELFF
TRBD2	.	TRBJ2-1	TRBV7-2	TGTGCCAGCAGCTTCCCGGGAGGCGGGGGGATCCATGAGCAGTTCTTC	CASSFPGGGGIHEQFF
TRBD1	.	TRBJ1-3	TRBV7-2	TGTGCCAGCAGCTTCGGACAGGGAACCCACTCTGGAAACACCATATATTTT	CASSFGQGTHSGNTIYF
.	.	TRBJ1-4	TRBV3-1/TRBV3-2	TGTGCCAGCAGCCAAGAGAGCCGCGCAACTAATGAAAAACTGTTTTTT	CASSQESRATNEKLFF
TRBD2	.	TRBJ2-5	TRBV18	TGTGCCAGCTCACCCGGGACTAGTGGGACCCAGTACTTC	CASSPGTSGTQYF
.	.	TRBJ1-2	TRBV2	TGTGCCAGCAGTGACAGGGATGGCTACACCTTC	CASSDRDGYTF
TRBD1	once	TRBJ1-3	TRBV2	TGTGCCAGCAGTAGACAGGGAGCTGGAAACACCATATATTTT	CASSRQGAGNTIYF
.	.	TRBJ1-1	TRBV7-8	TGTGCCAGCAGCTTTCAGGGAAGCACTGAAGCTTTCTTT	CASSFQGSTEAFF
TRBD1	once	TRBJ2-1	TRBV7-3	TGTGCCAGCAAGAGTGGACAGGGAGGTAATGAGCAGTTCTTC	CASKSGQGGNEQFF
TRBD1	.	TRBJ2-5	TRBV6-5	TGTGCCAGCAGTCTTACCGGGACAGCACAAGAGACCCAGTACTTC	CASSLTGTAQETQYF
.	once	TRBJ1-5	TRBV6-5	TGTGCCAGCAGTTCCCCCAGGCAGCCCCAGCATTTT	CASSSPRQPQHF
.	.	TRBJ2-6	TRBV5-8	TGTGCCAGCAGCTACAGCGGCTCTGGGGCCAACGTCCTGACTTTC	CASSYSGSGANVLTF
TRBD2	.	TRBJ2-1	TRBV7-3	TGTGCCAGCAGCTTACTAGCGGCCTCCTACAATGAGCAGTTCTTC	CASSLLAASYNEQFF
.	.	TRBJ2-1	TRBV21-1	TGTGCCAGCAGCAGCCGAAGCCGGGACACTCTCTCCTACAATGAGCAGTTCTTC	CASSSRSRDTLSYNEQFF
.	.	TRBJ1-4	TRBV6-5	TGTGCCAGCAGTTACTCACCTACGGGGGGAAAACTGTTTTTT	CASSYSPTGGKLFF
.	.	TRBJ1-1	TRBV18	TGTGCCAGCTCACCCCCGGCAGGAGGTAGGACTGAAGCTTTCTTT	CASSPPAGGRTEAFF
.	.	TRBJ2-5	TRBV11-2	TGTGCCAGCAGCGCGGGACAGTTGGAACAAGAGACCCAGTACTTC	CASSAGQLEQETQYF
TRBD2	.	TRBJ2-3	TRBV18	TGTGCCAGCTCACCAGGGACTAGCGGGAGGACAGATACGCAGTATTTT	CASSPGTSGRTDTQYF
TRBD1	.	TRBJ1-1	TRBV27	TGTGCCAGCAGTGGACAGGCGGGGAGCACTGAAGCTTTCTTT	CASSGQAGSTEAFF
TRBD2	.	TRBJ2-7	TRBV3-1/TRBV3-2	TGTGCCAGCAGCCCACTAGCGGTAACTACGGAGCAGTACTTC	CASSPLAVTTEQYF
.	.	TRBJ1-3	TRBV10-3	TGTGCCCTCCGTGCGGGGGGGGGCCCTCCAAACACCATATATTTT	CALRAGGGPPNTIYF
.	.	TRBJ1-1	TRBV5-1	TGCGCCAGCAGCTTGGTAGGGAGTATGAACACTGAAGCTTTCTTT	CASSLVGSMNTEAFF
TRBD2	.	TRBJ2-5	TRBV2	TGTGCCAGCAGTCAGACTAGCGGGGCCTCAGGGACCCAGTACTTC	CASSQTSGASGTQYF
.	.	TRBJ2-7	TRBV28	TGTGCCAGCAGTCAGGACACTTGGCGTGGCTACGAGCAGTACTTC	CASSQDTWRGYEQYF
TRBD1	.	TRBJ2-2	TRBV5-6	TGTGCCAGCAGCTCTGGGACAGGGTCGAACACCGGGGAGCTGTTTTTT	CASSSGTGSNTGELFF
.	.	TRBJ2-7	TRBV7-2	TGTGCCAGCAGCTTAGGGGGCACGTCCCACGAGCAGTACTTC	CASSLGGTSHEQYF
.	few	TRBJ2-2	TRBV27	TGTGCCAGCAGTTTTTCAGGGCCGGGGACTAACACCGGGGAGCTGTTTTTT	CASSFSGPGTNTGELFF
TRBD2	.	TRBJ2-1	TRBV11-2	TGTGCCAGCAGCTCCCTTAGCGGGAGGACCTCCTACAATGAGCAGTTCTTC	CASSSLSGRTSYNEQFF
.	.	TRBJ2-1	TRBV24-1	TGTGCCACCAGTGCCTTGGGGTCGGGGGACCACAATGAGCAGTTCTTC	CATSALGSGDHNEQFF
.	.	TRBJ2-6	TRBV18	TGTGCCAGCTCACCTTGGGGGACTCCCTCTGGGGCCAACGTCCTGACTTTC	CASSPWGTPSGANVLTF
.	.	TRBJ2-7	TRBV9	TGTGCCAGCAGCGTAGAGTGGCGGGACTACGAGCAGTACTTC	CASSVEWRDYEQYF
.	once	TRBJ1-5	TRBV29-1	TGCAGCGTTGGCAGCGAGCCCCAGCATTTT	CSVGSEPQHF
.	.	TRBJ2-2	TRBV5-5	TGTGCCAGCAGCGTACAGGGTAGGGTCGGGGAGCTGTTTTTT	CASSVQGRVGELFF
.	.	TRBJ2-1	TRBV20-1	TGCAGTGCTAGTAGCCAGGGCTACAATGAGCAGTTCTTC	CSASSQGYNEQFF
TRBD2	once	TRBJ2-3	TRBV29-1	TGCAGCGTGGGGACTAGCGGGGCCACAGATACGCAGTATTTT	CSVGTSGATDTQYF
.	.	TRBJ1-6	TRBV3-1/TRBV3-2	TGTGCCAGCAGCACGCTATTCTATAATTCACCCCTCCACTTT	CASSTLFYNSPLHF
TRBD2	.	TRBJ2-2	TRBV7-2	TGTGCCAGCAGCTGGGAGACTAGCGGGAACACCGGGGAGCTGTTTTTT	CASSWETSGNTGELFF
TRBD1	.	TRBJ1-1	TRBV28	TGTGCCAGCAGTTTACCGGGACAGGGTTCTGAAGCTTTCTTT	CASSLPGQGSEAFF
TRBD1	.	TRBJ1-2	TRBV28	TGTGCCAGCAGTTCGACAGGGGATGGCTACACCTTC	CASSSTGDGYTF
.	.	TRBJ2-7	TRBV18	TGTGCCAGCTCACCAAGGCGGACCTACGAGCAGTACTTC	CASSPRRTYEQYF
TRBD2	.	TRBJ2-7	TRBV2	TGTGCCAGCAGTGAAGCCGATAGCGGGAGGGATGAGCAGTACTTC	CASSEADSGRDEQYF
TRBD2	.	TRBJ2-3	TRBV28	TGTGCCAGCCAATCGGGTCGGGTTAGCGGGGGGACAGATACGCAGTATTTT	CASQSGRVSGGTDTQYF
.	.	TRBJ1-3	TRBV28	TGTGCCAGCAAACATAACTACAGGGAGGGATACACCATATATTTT	CASKHNYREGYTIYF
TRBD2	.	TRBJ2-3	TRBV4-2	TGTGCCAGCAGCCCCCCCCTAGCGGGAGGCCCAGATACGCAGTATTTT	CASSPPLAGGPDTQYF
TRBD1	few	TRBJ1-1	TRBV29-1	TGCAGCGCCGGGACAGGGAACACTGAAGCTTTCTTT	CSAGTGNTEAFF
.	once	TRBJ1-3	TRBV5-4	TGTGCCAGCAGCTCGGATGGGGGGTCCGGGGTCGGAAACACCATATATTTT	CASSSDGGSGVGNTIYF
.	.	TRBJ1-2	TRBV15	TGTGCCACCAGCCGAAAGACAAGCCCGTCTAACTATGGCTACACCTTC	CATSRKTSPSNYGYTF
.	.	TRBJ2-3	TRBV7-8	TGTGCCAGCAGCTTACCGGGTTCCGCTCGGAGCACAGATACGCAGTATTTT	CASSLPGSARSTDTQYF
.	.	TRBJ1-3	TRBV19	TGTGCCAGTAGTACTCGTGGAAACACCATATATTTT	CASSTRGNTIYF
TRBD1	.	TRBJ2-1	TRBV7-9	TGTGCCAGCAGCCCCCGGGACAGGGGAGTCGGTGAGCAGTTCTTC	CASSPRDRGVGEQFF
.	.	TRBJ2-1	TRBV5-1	TGCGCCAGCAGCTTAGACAGTGGCTCCTACAATGAGCAGTTCTTC	CASSLDSGSYNEQFF
TRBD1	many	TRBJ1-1	TRBV30	TGTGCCTGGAACGGCAGAGATCAGGGGGCCACTGAAGCTTTCTTT	CAWNGRDQGATEAFF